The 14 T cell receptor beta chains below were found in one sample sequenced in a study of OX40 agonist ivuxolimab in advanced cancers. Profiled with immunoSEQ multiplex PCR; TCRdb holds only in-frame clones, not every one. Here the sample spans 90,000 or so clones, roughly nine tenths being singletons. This material consisted of CD4+ or CD8+ T cells sorted from blood, taken in a trial of the OX40 agonist ivuxolimab. The receptors originated from an adult with an advanced solid tumor such as melanoma, head and neck, liver or kidney cancer.

V and J are TRBV27 and TRBJ2-1; D may correspond to TRBD1 or TRBD2 (5 bases each). Between the trimmed V and J ends, which lost 4 bases and 6 bases, there was a span of 16 bases. Germline V CDR1 and CDR2: MNHEY, SMNVEV (reference sequence). There are 15 residues in the CDR3. The CDR3 loop reads CASSSLPGAGNEQFF. Here the CDR3 DNA reads TGTGCCAGCAGTTCCTTACCTGGGGCGGGCAATGAGCAGTTCTTC.

The J gene is TRBJ2-1, the V gene TRBV12-5, with 12 bases lining up with TRBD2. J lost 5 bases, V lost 5 bases, and 13 bases had no gene match. CDR1 and CDR2 from the germline V gene are LGHNT and FRNRAP. There are 18 residues in the CDR3. The CDR3 is CASGPGLAGLTSNNEQFF. The CDR3 DNA reads TGTGCTAGTGGTCCTGGACTAGCGGGACTGACGTCCAACAATGAGCAGTTCTTC. The full variable domain, rest sourced from reference TRBV12-5 and TRBJ2-1, is DARVTQTPRHKVTEMGQEVTMRCQPILGHNTVFWYRQTMMQGLELLAYFRNRAPLDDSGMPKDRFSAEMPDATLATLKIQPSEPRDSAVYFCASGPGLAGLTSNNEQFFGPGTRLTVL.

The chain employs TRBV27 and TRBJ1-2; 9 nucleotides align to TRBD1. The CDR3 sequence is 13 residues long. V lost 6 bases and J lost 7; bases outside the gene matches: 6. The germline CDR1 and CDR2 sequences are MNHEY and SMNVEV (reference sequence). The CDR3 loop reads CASRRTGDIGYTF. The CDR3 nucleotides are TGTGCCAGCAGGAGGACAGGGGATATTGGCTACACCTTC.

The chain has TRBV4-3 and TRBJ2-2; D remains unclear. CDR1 and CDR2 from the germline V gene are LGHNA and YSLEER. Trimming took 4 bases from V and 6 from J, leaving 6 bases between them. The CDR3 contains 12 residues. The CDR3 bases are TGCGCCAGCAGCCGCCAGGCCGGGGAGCTGTTTTTT. Encoded protein: CASSRQAGELFF.

CDR3 region: CAIRRENYGYTF. CDR3 nucleotide sequence: TGTGCCATCAGGCGTGAGAACTATGGCTACACCTTC. The chain links TRBV10-3 to TRBJ1-2; no firm D call. The CDR3 has 12 residues. Germline assignment: CDR1 ENHRY and CDR2 SYGVKD. Trimming shortened V by 6 bases and J by 2 bases, and 7 bases separated the two germline ends.

The V gene is TRBV7-9, the J gene TRBJ1-2, with D possibly TRBD1 on 5 matching bases. Looked up from germline, CDR1 is SEHNR and CDR2 is FQNEAQ (reference sequence). The V gene lost 5 bases and the J gene lost 1 base, with 14 bases spanning the gap. This CDR3 has 15 residues. DNA of the CDR3: TGTGCCAGCAGCCAAGCGGGCCAGGGTAACTATGGCTACACCTTC. Translating gives CASSQAGQGNYGYTF.

This chain links TRBV30 with TRBJ2-2; 7 nucleotides align to TRBD2. The CDR3 loop spans 15 amino acids. Germline-derived CDR1 and CDR2 are GTSNPN and SVGIG (reference sequence). V shed 4 bases, J shed 5 bases, and the junction held 10 bases outside the gene matches. The CDR3 reads CAWNQGGRGTGELFF. Written as DNA, the CDR3 is TGTGCCTGGAATCAGGGCGGGAGAGGTACCGGGGAGCTGTTTTTT.

J is TRBJ2-2 and V is TRBV6-4; 9 nucleotides align to TRBD2. Germline assignment: CDR1 MRHNA and CDR2 SNTAGT. CDR3 length: 14 residues. Trimming took 5 bases from V and 5 from J; bases not matched to a gene: 3. CDR3 residues: CASSRLAETGELFF. In DNA form, the CDR3 reads TGTGCCAGCAGTCGACTAGCGGAGACCGGGGAGCTGTTTTTT.

The CDR3 spells CASRPHSGQGTNEQFF. The CDR3 DNA sequence: TGCGCCAGCAGACCCCACTCGGGACAGGGGACGAATGAGCAGTTCTTC. The genes are TRBV4-1 and TRBJ2-1, with 10 bases matching TRBD1. The CDR3 has 16 amino acids. The germline CDR1 and CDR2 sequences are MGHRA and YSYEKL. V was clipped by 6 bases and J by 7 bases; unmatched bases: 12.

This chain links TRBV11-2 with TRBJ1-2; no firm D call. This CDR3 contains 13 residues. Germline lookup yields CDR1 SGHAT and CDR2 FQNNGV. V was shortened by 1 base and J by 8 bases, with 11 bases between the two germline ends. CDR3 in DNA: TGTGCCAGCAGCTTAGTCGGGGTAGGGGGCTACACCTTC. Its protein product is CASSLVGVGGYTF. The variable domain in full, completed from reference TRBV11-2 and TRBJ1-2, reads EAGVAQSPRYKIIEKRQSVAFWCNPISGHATLYWYQQILGQGPKLLIQFQNNGVVDDSQLPKDRFSAERLKGVDSTLKIQPAKLEDSAVYLCASSLVGVGGYTFGSGTRLTVV.

The chain is built from TRBV15 and TRBJ2-2, with a possible D match to TRBD2 (6 bases). V was clipped by 0 bases and J by 0 bases, with 11 bases between them. Germline V gene data show CDR1 as LNHNV and CDR2 as YYDKDF (reference sequence). This CDR3 contains 17 residues. The CDR3 DNA reads TGTGCCACCAGCAGAGAAAGCGGGTTTACGAACACCGGGGAGCTGTTTTTT. It codes for CATSRESGFTNTGELFF.

This chain links TRBV28 with TRBJ2-1; D may correspond to TRBD1 or TRBD2 (6 bases each). V lost 3 bases and J lost 2, with 14 bases in between. Germline V lookup: CDR1 MDHEN, CDR2 SYDVKM. The CDR3 loop spans 16 amino acids. CDR3 residues: CASSFYPGAPYNEQFF. CDR3 coding DNA: TGTGCCAGCAGTTTTTACCCGGGGGCCCCCTACAATGAGCAGTTCTTC.

The genes are TRBV4-2 and TRBJ2-7; D ambiguous. V lost 3 bases, J lost 3 bases, and 3 bases lay in between. CDR1 LGHNA and CDR2 YNFKEQ come from the germline V gene. There are 11 residues in the CDR3. This chain's CDR3 is CASSQDYEQYF. The CDR3 DNA follows: TGTGCCAGCAGCCAGGACTACGAGCAGTACTTC.

This chain links TRBV5-4 with TRBJ2-2, with TRBD1 identical over 10 bases. Germline lookup yields CDR1 SGHNT and CDR2 YYREEE (reference sequence). This CDR3 has 16 residues. Unmatched junction bases numbered 4, after V lost 1 base and J lost 4 bases. DNA of the CDR3: TGTGCCAGCAGCTTGCTGGGACAGGGGCCCACCGGGGAGCTGTTTTTT. As protein: CASSLLGQGPTGELFF.